This entry features one TCR beta chain sequence. Its specificity is unknown. TCRdb's table, derived via immunoSEQ multiplex PCR, lists solely in-frame clones and lacks some. The sample lists tens of thousands of clones; over 60% were seen once. CDR1 and CDR2 (germline): SGHVS, FQNEAQ. V was clipped by 5 bases and J by 5 bases, with 16 bases between them. The CDR3 is 15 residues long. This sample stems from a study of OX40 agonist ivuxolimab in advanced cancers. Overall study findings and caveats: More expanded clones were found, on average, in CD8+ than in CD4+ T cells. At 0.1 to 3.0 mg/kg and by week 6, clonal expansion occurred in CD4+ and CD8+ blood T cells.

The sample was CD4+ or CD8+ T cells sorted from blood, taken in a trial of the OX40 agonist ivuxolimab. This chain joins TRBV7-8 and TRBJ2-1; D might be TRBD2 (6 bases). The clonotype comes from an adult with an advanced solid tumor such as melanoma, head and neck, liver or kidney cancer. The CDR3 loop is CASSHNFLAHNEQFF. The DNA of the CDR3 is TGTGCCAGCAGCCACAATTTTCTAGCGCACAATGAGCAGTTCTTC.